This T cell receptor beta chain appears in the sequencing data of a study of prognosis after radiotherapy for stage I lung cancer. Study as a whole: The patient group consisted of around 14 men and roughly six women whose ages spanned roughly 50 to 95, median approximately 70 years. SBRT radiotherapy comprised 3 to 5 fractions at a biologically effective dose of at least 100 Gy.

Peripheral blood was collected in volumes of 5.5 to 7.5 milliliters at each of two time points. Starting from genomic DNA, TCR beta CDR3 was amplified through two-round multiplex PCR. Primers specific to each TRBV and TRBJ gene drove first-round PCR. Universal primers were what the second PCR round used. TCRdb used MiXCR to reprocess the multiplex PCR reads, holding one entry per CDR3 protein. The table has approximately 30,000 distinct CDR3 sequences, about 33% seen once; the top ten hold roughly a third. The CDR3 is 15 amino acids. In regard to this clonotype: Its ends do not fully match the called genes, so a read error is possible.

The sample was PBMCs, taken before or after stereotactic body radiation therapy (not recorded which). The chain has TRBV12-3 or TRBV12-4 and TRBJ1-2; 8 positions match TRBD1. The sequence came from a donor aged 50 or older with non-small cell lung cancer. The CDR3 DNA reads TGTGGCAGCAGCCAGATGCAGGGGGCGGATTATGGCTACACCTTC. Translated, it gives CGSSQMQGADYGYTF.